This T cell receptor beta chain was sequenced in a study of regulatory T cells in long-lasting Graves disease. Study results and limitations: The work looked only at peripheral blood and did not look at thyroid tissue. Sharing of public clonotypes was greater in persistent patients (more than 2,500) than in new patients (roughly 970). Persistent Graves' patients possessed reduced TCR diversity relative to recently diagnosed ones.

Time point denoted: persistent/refractory GD, antithyroid drugs over 5 years with positive TRAb. There was RNA extracted from PBMCs, and the TCR library was made from it. This clonotype was counted at least ten times. Its antigen is currently unknown. In building TCR beta libraries, iRepertoire HTBI primers were used together with Arm-PCR of CDR3 regions. One entry per CDR3 protein, called by TCRdb with MiXCR from the multiplex PCR reads. The repertoire holds fewer than 550,000 distinct CDR3 sequences, with around a fifth as singletons. The source was peripheral blood mononuclear cells (PBMCs), collected when the disease was refractory, from a patient treated with antithyroid drugs. The clonotype was recovered from a female donor with Graves disease.

The DNA for the CDR3 is TGTGCCAGCAGCCCCACGTTGGGGGCAGAGACCCAGTACTTC. It is translated as CASSPTLGAETQYF. V gene TRBV6-1 combines with J gene TRBJ2-5, with D tentatively TRBD1 (6 bases). This CDR3 has 14 amino acids. V lost 6 bases and J 4 bases, leaving 15 bases between the germline ends. CDR1 and CDR2 (germline): MNHNS, SASEGT.